The 21 T cell receptor beta chains below come from one sample, sequenced in a study of identical twins. Each CDR3 protein gets one entry after TCRdb re-called the 5' RACE reads with MiXCR. The sample yields more than 400,000 distinct CDR3 sequences, about 15% seen once. These data were likewise used in another study, on yellow fever vaccine responses in identical twins.

What was sequenced was CD4+ T cells sorted from blood. These TCRs come from a woman aged 18 to 35 in good health.

This chain joins TRBV28 and TRBJ1-5; a weak D match, TRBD1 (6 bases). Trimming took off 5 bases at V and 2 bases at J, with 19 bases between the two ends. The CDR3 length is 17 residues. CDR1 and CDR2 (germline): MDHEN, SYDVKM. The CDR3 protein is CASSPPKQGGRNQPQHF. The CDR3 bases are TGTGCCAGCAGTCCTCCAAAACAGGGTGGACGCAATCAGCCCCAGCATTTT.

The J gene is TRBJ2-1, the V gene TRBV20-1; 11 nucleotides agree with TRBD2. This CDR3 comprises 14 residues. With 6 bases clipped from V and 8 bases from J, the junction kept 9 bases outside the gene matches. In germline, CDR1 is DFQATT, CDR2 SNEGSKA (reference sequence). The CDR3 coding sequence is TGCAGTGCCCGACTAGCGGGAAAGTGGGATGAGCAGTTCTTC. Encoded protein: CSARLAGKWDEQFF.

This clonotype was seen more than once but under ten times. This chain links TRBV20-1 with TRBJ2-7, with 11 bases lining up with TRBD1. J was trimmed by 7 bases and V by 5 bases; bases with no gene match: 19. Germline lookup yields CDR1 DFQATT and CDR2 SNEGSKA (reference sequence). The CDR3 length is 17 residues. For the CDR3, the DNA is TGCAGTGCTCCCCGGGGTGCCTCGGGACAGGGGGTCTGGGAGCAGTACTTC. As protein: CSAPRGASGQGVWEQYF.

This clonotype has just a few counts. This chain links TRBV11-2 with TRBJ2-3; perhaps TRBD1 as D (6 bases). CDR1 SGHAT and CDR2 FQNNGV come from the germline V gene. The V end lost 1 base, the J end lost 2 bases, and 16 bases lay between the germline ends. The CDR3 is 17 residues long. The CDR3 spells CASSLGGGGWLTDTQYF. CDR3 nucleotides: TGTGCCAGCAGCTTAGGTGGTGGGGGCTGGCTCACAGATACGCAGTATTTT. The full variable domain, its missing parts supplied by reference TRBV11-2 and TRBJ2-3, is EAGVAQSPRYKIIEKRQSVAFWCNPISGHATLYWYQQILGQGPKLLIQFQNNGVVDDSQLPKDRFSAERLKGVDSTLKIQPAKLEDSAVYLCASSLGGGGWLTDTQYFGPGTRLTVL.

This clonotype was picked up a small number of times. J is TRBJ1-5 and V is TRBV10-2; 7 nucleotides align to TRBD1. Trimming removed 4 bases from V and 0 bases from J; junction bases left unmatched: 9. CDR1 WSHSY and CDR2 SAAADI come from the germline V gene. This CDR3 has 17 residues. The chain's CDR3 is CASSGPQGGYSNQPQHF. The CDR3 DNA is TGCGCCAGCAGTGGGCCCCAGGGGGGCTATAGCAATCAGCCCCAGCATTTT.

The chain recombines TRBV19 with TRBJ1-1; D might be TRBD1 (6 bases). V lost 4 bases and J lost 0, with 15 bases in between. CDR3 length: 16 residues. Looked up from germline, CDR1 is LNHDA and CDR2 is SQIVND (reference sequence). Written as DNA, the CDR3 is TGTGCCAGTAGTAGAGGACAGCTTTTGATGAACACTGAAGCTTTCTTT. Amino acid sequence: CASSRGQLLMNTEAFF.

The chain joins TRBV5-1 to TRBJ2-1; D gene uncertain. The CDR3 sequence is 16 residues long. CDR1 SGHRS and CDR2 YFSETQ come from the germline V gene. Trimming left V 4 bases short and J 4 bases short, with 18 bases between. The CDR3 protein is CASSRPLGALYNEQFF. CDR3 sequence (DNA): TGCGCCAGCAGCCGTCCGTTAGGCGCCCTATACAATGAGCAGTTCTTC.

This clonotype was counted only a few times. The chain combines TRBV7-9 with TRBJ2-3, with TRBD2 matching 14 bases. The CDR3 has 16 residues. Trimming cost V 5 bases and J 5 bases; bases outside gene matches: 6. Germline lookup yields CDR1 SEHNR and CDR2 FQNEAQ (reference sequence). CDR3 amino acids: CASSPGLAGDVDTQYF. The CDR3 nucleotides read TGTGCCAGCAGCCCGGGACTAGCGGGGGACGTAGATACGCAGTATTTT.

This clonotype has a single count. The CDR3 reads CSARDRGLLHSYNEQFF. The CDR3 region has the DNA TGCAGTGCTAGAGATCGGGGACTTCTCCACTCCTACAATGAGCAGTTCTTC. This chain connects TRBV20-1 to TRBJ2-1; a possible D gene is TRBD2 (6 bases). CDR3 size: 17 residues. Per germline, CDR1 DFQATT and CDR2 SNEGSKA (reference sequence). Trimming took off 0 bases at V and 0 bases at J, with 15 bases between the two ends.

There are a few counts of this clonotype. V usage is TRBV14 and J usage is TRBJ2-2; D gene ambiguous. Germline lookup yields CDR1 SGHDN and CDR2 FVKESK. Between the trimmed V and J ends, which lost 5 bases and 6 bases, there was a span of 13 bases. This CDR3 has 14 amino acids. CDR3 in amino acids: CASSEINGPGELFF. The CDR3 DNA reads TGTGCCAGCAGCGAAATTAACGGTCCCGGGGAGCTGTTTTTT. The full variable domain, in which reference TRBV14 and TRBJ2-2 provide the parts outside the CDR3, is EAGVTQFPSHSVIEKGQTVTLRCDPISGHDNLYWYRRVMGKEIKFLLHFVKESKQDESGMPNNRFLAERTGGTYSTLKVQPAELEDSGVYFCASSEINGPGELFFGEGSRLTVL.

The chain is built from TRBV9 and TRBJ2-5; tentatively, D is TRBD1 or TRBD2 (6 bases each). Deletions cut 3 bases from V and 7 bases from J, with 13 bases between. Germline lookup yields CDR1 SGDLS and CDR2 YYNGEE. The CDR3 totals 13 residues. The CDR3 sequence: CASSALGGGTQYF. CDR3 DNA: TGTGCCAGCAGCGCCCTAGGGGGAGGGACCCAGTACTTC.

In its sample, this clonotype was seen a few times. CDR3 nucleotide sequence: TGCGCCAGCAGCTCCGCAGGCGGGGCGCGCTATGGCTACACCTTC. It yields the protein CASSSAGGARYGYTF. V is TRBV5-1 and J is TRBJ1-2; D may be TRBD1 (5 bases). CDR3 size: 15 residues. The germline V and J ends were trimmed by 3 bases and 4 bases, with 16 bases remaining between them. Germline V lookup: CDR1 SGHRS, CDR2 YFSETQ. Together with reference TRBV5-1 and TRBJ1-2, the CDR3 gives the full variable domain: KAGVTQTPRYLIKTRGQQVTLSCSPISGHRSVSWYQQTPGQGLQFLFEYFSETQRNKGNFPGRFSGRQFSNSRSEMNVSTLELGDSALYLCASSSAGGARYGYTFGSGTRLTVV.

This clonotype was counted only a few times. The J gene is TRBJ2-3, the V gene TRBV6-1, with D perhaps matching TRBD2 (6 bases). The ends were cut back, 7 bases at V and 2 bases at J, with 10 bases in the middle. The CDR3 spans 13 residues. From germline, CDR1 is MNHNS and CDR2 SASEGT. For the CDR3, the DNA is TGTGCCAGCAAAAAACTAGCCACAGATACGCAGTATTTT. Amino acids: CASKKLATDTQYF.

This chain joins TRBV6-1 and TRBJ2-3; D unclear. V lost 6 bases and J lost 0, with 16 bases in between. This CDR3 spans 16 amino acids. Germline V lookup: CDR1 MNHNS, CDR2 SASEGT. The CDR3 spells CASSRSPVGSTDTQYF. The CDR3, as DNA: TGTGCCAGCAGCCGAAGCCCGGTTGGCAGCACAGATACGCAGTATTTT.

The chain joins TRBV29-1 to TRBJ1-1; D remains unclear. The germline gives CDR1 SQVTM, CDR2 ANQGSEA. V was cut by 1 base and J by 7 bases, with 13 bases left in between. The CDR3 is 13 residues long. The CDR3 region has the DNA TGCAGCGTTGAAGGAAGGTTTGCCGGTGAAGCTTTCTTT. It encodes CSVEGRFAGEAFF.

This clonotype was detected only a few times. The chain's CDR3 is CASSQWGQITQYF. The DNA of the CDR3 is TGCGCCAGCAGCCAATGGGGGCAGATTACGCAGTATTTT. The chain joins TRBV4-1 to TRBJ2-3; perhaps TRBD1 as D (6 bases). Trimming pared 2 bases from V and 8 bases from J, leaving 11 bases between. This CDR3 contains 13 residues. Germline V gene data show CDR1 as MGHRA and CDR2 as YSYEKL.

The chain joins TRBV11-1 to TRBJ2-2, with TRBD2 identical over 11 bases. Trimming at V came to 5 bases and at J to 1 base, leaving 15 bases not matched to a gene. The CDR3 covers 20 residues. Germline CDR1 SGHAT, CDR2 FQDESV (reference sequence). The CDR3 sequence is CASSTNTGTSGYWNTGELFF. The CDR3 nucleotides read TGTGCCAGCAGCACCAACACCGGGACTAGCGGATATTGGAACACCGGGGAGCTGTTTTTT.

J is TRBJ2-1 and V is TRBV20-1; perhaps D is TRBD1 or TRBD2 (5 bases each). Germline assignment: CDR1 DFQATT and CDR2 SNEGSKA (reference sequence). Trimming removed 6 bases at V and 6 bases at J, with 15 bases between. The CDR3 has 13 residues. The CDR3 protein is CSAPGQGFNEQFF. CDR3 bases: TGCAGTGCCCCGGGGCAGGGATTCAATGAGCAGTTCTTC.

The chain links TRBV24-1 to TRBJ2-2; 9 nucleotides align to TRBD2. Germline assignment: CDR1 KGHDR and CDR2 SFDVKD. Germline trimming cut 7 bases from V and 7 bases from J; bases unmatched to any gene: 12. CDR3 size: 16 residues. The CDR3: CATSSSGSGLVGELFF. DNA of the CDR3: TGTGCCACCAGCAGTAGCGGGAGCGGATTAGTCGGGGAGCTGTTTTTT.

The chain joins TRBV20-1 to TRBJ2-2, with 7 nucleotides matching TRBD1. There are 16 residues in the CDR3. In germline, CDR1 is DFQATT, CDR2 SNEGSKA (reference sequence). With V trimmed by 3 bases and J by 1 base, 8 bases remained unmatched. CDR3 in amino acids: CSARPTDRRNTGELFF. As DNA, the CDR3 is TGCAGTGCTAGGCCTACGGACAGGAGGAACACCGGGGAGCTGTTTTTT.

The rearrangement uses TRBV28 and TRBJ2-3, with D uncertain. V was pared by 2 bases and J by 4 bases, with 10 bases between. The CDR3 sequence is 14 residues long. In germline, CDR1 is MDHEN, CDR2 SYDVKM. In DNA, the CDR3 is TGTGCCAGCAGTTTAGGCGGTGTGCCAGATACGCAGTATTTT. It codes for CASSLGGVPDTQYF.